This note documents a single T cell receptor (beta chain) sequence. The table came from immunoSEQ multiplex PCR; TCRdb's copy has only in-frame clones and leaves some out. The sample has 60,000 to 90,000 clones, roughly 97% seen once. This sample was included in a study of technical replicates of blood from several donors. The ends lost 3 bases at V and 5 bases at J; junction bases unmatched: 10. The V gene's germline CDR1 is MGHRA and CDR2 YSYEKL. The CDR3 is made up of 16 amino acids. This TCR came from a human donor in good health. The V gene is TRBV4-1, the J gene TRBJ2-1; TRBD1 matches 7 bases. The sequenced material came from T cells isolated from PBMCs. The CDR3 region has the DNA TGCGCCAGCAGCCACATTATGACAGGGTTAAACAATGAGCAGTTCTTC. Translation: CASSHIMTGLNNEQFF.